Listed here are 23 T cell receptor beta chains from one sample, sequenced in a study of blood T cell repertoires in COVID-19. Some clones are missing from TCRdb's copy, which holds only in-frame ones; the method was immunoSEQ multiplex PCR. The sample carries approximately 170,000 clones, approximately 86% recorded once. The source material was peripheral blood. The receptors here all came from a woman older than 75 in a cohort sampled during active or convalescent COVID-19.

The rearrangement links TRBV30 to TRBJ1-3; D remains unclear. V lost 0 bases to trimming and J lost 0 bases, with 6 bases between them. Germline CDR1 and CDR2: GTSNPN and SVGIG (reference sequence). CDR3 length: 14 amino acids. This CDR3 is CAWSVGSSGNTIYF. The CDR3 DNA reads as TGTGCCTGGAGTGTAGGGAGCTCTGGAAACACCATATATTTT.

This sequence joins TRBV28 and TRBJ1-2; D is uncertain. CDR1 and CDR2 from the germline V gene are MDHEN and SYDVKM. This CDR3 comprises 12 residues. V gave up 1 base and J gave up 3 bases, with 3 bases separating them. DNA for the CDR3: TGTGCCAGCAGTTTATCAGACTATGGCTACACCTTC. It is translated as CASSLSDYGYTF.

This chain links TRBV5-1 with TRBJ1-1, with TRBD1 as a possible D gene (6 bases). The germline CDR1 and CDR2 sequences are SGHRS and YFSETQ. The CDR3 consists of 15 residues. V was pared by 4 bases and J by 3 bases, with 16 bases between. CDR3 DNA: TGCGCCAGCAGCCCGCAGGGGCCGGGCTACACTGAAGCTTTCTTT. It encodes CASSPQGPGYTEAFF.

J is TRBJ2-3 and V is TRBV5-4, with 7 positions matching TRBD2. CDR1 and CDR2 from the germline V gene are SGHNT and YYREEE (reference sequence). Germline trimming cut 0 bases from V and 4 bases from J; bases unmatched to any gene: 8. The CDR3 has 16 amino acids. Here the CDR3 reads CASSLVRLAVADTQYF. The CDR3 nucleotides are TGTGCCAGCAGCTTGGTTAGGCTAGCGGTGGCAGATACGCAGTATTTT.

DNA of the CDR3: TGTGCCAGCAGTTCGACAGGGACCGGACAGCCCCAGCATTTT. It yields the protein CASSSTGTGQPQHF. This chain connects TRBV6-5 to TRBJ1-5; 7 nucleotides line up with TRBD1. This CDR3 has 14 amino acids. The germline V gene has CDR1 MNHEY and CDR2 SVGAGI. V was clipped by 4 bases and J by 7 bases; unmatched bases: 7.

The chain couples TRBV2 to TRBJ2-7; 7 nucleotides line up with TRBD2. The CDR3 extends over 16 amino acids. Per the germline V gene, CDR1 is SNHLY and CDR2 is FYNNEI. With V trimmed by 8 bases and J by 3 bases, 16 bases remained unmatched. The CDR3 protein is CASLSGLVVPDYEQYV. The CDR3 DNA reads TGTGCCAGCTTATCAGGACTAGTTGTTCCTGACTACGAGCAGTACGTC.

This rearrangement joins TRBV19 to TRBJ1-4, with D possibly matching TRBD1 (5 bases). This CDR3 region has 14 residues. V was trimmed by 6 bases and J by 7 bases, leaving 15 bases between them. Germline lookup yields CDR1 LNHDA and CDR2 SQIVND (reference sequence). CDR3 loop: CASRSWQGGEKLFF. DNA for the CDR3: TGTGCCAGTAGAAGTTGGCAGGGTGGTGAAAAACTGTTTTTT.

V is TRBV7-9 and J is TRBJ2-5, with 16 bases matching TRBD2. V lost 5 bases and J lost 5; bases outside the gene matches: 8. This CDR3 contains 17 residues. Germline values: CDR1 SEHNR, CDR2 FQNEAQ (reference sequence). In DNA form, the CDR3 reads TGTGCCAGCAGCGCCCCGGGACTAGCGGGAGGGCCTGAGACCCAGTACTTC. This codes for CASSAPGLAGGPETQYF.

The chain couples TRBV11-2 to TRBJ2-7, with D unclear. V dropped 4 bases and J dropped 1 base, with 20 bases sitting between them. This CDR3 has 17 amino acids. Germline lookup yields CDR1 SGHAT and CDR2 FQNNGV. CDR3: CASSSKSPPEISYEQYV. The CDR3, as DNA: TGTGCCAGCAGCTCTAAGAGCCCTCCTGAAATATCCTACGAGCAGTACGTC.

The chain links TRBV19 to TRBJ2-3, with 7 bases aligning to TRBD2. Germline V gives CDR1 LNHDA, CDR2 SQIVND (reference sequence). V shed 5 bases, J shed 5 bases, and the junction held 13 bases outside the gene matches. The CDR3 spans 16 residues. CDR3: CASSARIAGQLDTQYF. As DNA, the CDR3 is TGTGCCAGTAGTGCTCGAATAGCGGGTCAACTAGATACGCAGTATTTT.

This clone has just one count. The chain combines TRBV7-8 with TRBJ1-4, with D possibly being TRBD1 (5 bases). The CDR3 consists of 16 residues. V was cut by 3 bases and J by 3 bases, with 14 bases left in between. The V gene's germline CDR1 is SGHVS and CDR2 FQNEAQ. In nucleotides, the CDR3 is TGTGCCAGCAGCTTCCTGCAGACAGCTTCTAATGAAAAACTGTTTTTT. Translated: CASSFLQTASNEKLFF.

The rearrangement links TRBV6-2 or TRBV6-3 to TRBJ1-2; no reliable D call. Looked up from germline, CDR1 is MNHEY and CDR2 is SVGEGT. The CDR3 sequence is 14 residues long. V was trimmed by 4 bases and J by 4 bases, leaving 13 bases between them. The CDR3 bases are TGTGCCAGCAGTTGGTCGGGAACCACCTATGGCTACACCTTC. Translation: CASSWSGTTYGYTF.

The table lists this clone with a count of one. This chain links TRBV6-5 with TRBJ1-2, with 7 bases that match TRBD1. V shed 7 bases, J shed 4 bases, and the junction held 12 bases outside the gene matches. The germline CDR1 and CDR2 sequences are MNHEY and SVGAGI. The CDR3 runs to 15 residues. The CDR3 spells CASTDPSAGGYGYTF. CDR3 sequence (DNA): TGTGCCAGCACCGACCCGTCGGCAGGGGGCTATGGCTACACCTTC.

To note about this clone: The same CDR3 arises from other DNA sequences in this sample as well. The chain's CDR3 is CASSDTPNTEAFF. In DNA form, the CDR3 reads TGTGCCAGTAGTGATACACCGAACACTGAAGCTTTCTTT. The J gene is TRBJ1-1, the V gene TRBV19; no definite D call. The germline V gene encodes CDR1 LNHDA and CDR2 SQIVND (reference sequence). This CDR3 spans 13 amino acids. Trimming stripped 5 bases from V and 1 base from J, with 8 bases between.

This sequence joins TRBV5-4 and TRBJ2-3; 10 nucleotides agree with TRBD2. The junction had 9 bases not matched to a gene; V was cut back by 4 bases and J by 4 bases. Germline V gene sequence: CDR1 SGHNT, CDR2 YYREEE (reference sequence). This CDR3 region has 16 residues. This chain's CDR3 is CASSPAGLAGADTQYF. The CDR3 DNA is TGTGCCAGCAGCCCGGCAGGCCTAGCGGGGGCAGATACGCAGTATTTT.

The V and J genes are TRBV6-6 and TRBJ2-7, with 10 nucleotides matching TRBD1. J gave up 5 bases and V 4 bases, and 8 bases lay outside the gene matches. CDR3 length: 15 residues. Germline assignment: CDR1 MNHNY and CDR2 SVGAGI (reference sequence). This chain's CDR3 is CASSLRQGASDEQYF. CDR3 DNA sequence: TGTGCCAGCAGTTTACGACAGGGGGCAAGCGACGAGCAGTACTTC.

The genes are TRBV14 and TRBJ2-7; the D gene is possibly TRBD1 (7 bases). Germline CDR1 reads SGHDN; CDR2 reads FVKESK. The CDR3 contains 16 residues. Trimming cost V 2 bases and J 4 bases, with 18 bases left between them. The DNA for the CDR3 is TGTGCCAGCAGCCAATCGGCGGGGACAGATTATTACGAGCAGTACTTC. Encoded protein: CASSQSAGTDYYEQYF.

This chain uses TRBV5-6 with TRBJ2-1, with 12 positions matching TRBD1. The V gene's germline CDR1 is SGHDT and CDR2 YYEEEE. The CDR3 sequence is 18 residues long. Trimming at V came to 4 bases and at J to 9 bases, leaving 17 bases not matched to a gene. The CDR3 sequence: CASSHGLGRGQGAGEQFF. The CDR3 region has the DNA TGTGCCAGCAGCCATGGGTTGGGGCGGGGACAGGGGGCAGGTGAGCAGTTCTTC.

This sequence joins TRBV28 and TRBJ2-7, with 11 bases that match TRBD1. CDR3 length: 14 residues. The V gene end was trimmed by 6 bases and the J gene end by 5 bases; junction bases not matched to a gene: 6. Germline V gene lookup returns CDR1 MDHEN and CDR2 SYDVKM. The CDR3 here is CASRLGQGVHEQYF. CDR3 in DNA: TGTGCCAGCAGGCTGGGACAGGGGGTCCACGAGCAGTACTTC. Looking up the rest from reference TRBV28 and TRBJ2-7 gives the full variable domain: DVKVTQSSRYLVKRTGEKVFLECVQDMDHENMFWYRQDPGLGLRLIYFSYDVKMKEKGDIPEGYSVSREKKERFSLILESASTNQTSMYLCASRLGQGVHEQYFGPGTRLTVT.

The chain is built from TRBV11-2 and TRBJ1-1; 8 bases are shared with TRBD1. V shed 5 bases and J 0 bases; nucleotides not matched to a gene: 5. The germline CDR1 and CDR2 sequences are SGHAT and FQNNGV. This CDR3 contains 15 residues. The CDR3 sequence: CASSPRTGMNTEAFF. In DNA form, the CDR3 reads TGTGCCAGCAGCCCACGGACAGGGATGAACACTGAAGCTTTCTTT.

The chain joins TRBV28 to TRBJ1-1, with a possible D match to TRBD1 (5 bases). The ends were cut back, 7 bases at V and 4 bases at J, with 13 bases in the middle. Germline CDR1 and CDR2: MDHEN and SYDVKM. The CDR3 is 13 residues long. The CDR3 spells CASTADRATEAFF. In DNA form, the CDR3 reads TGTGCCAGCACCGCAGACAGAGCCACTGAAGCTTTCTTT.

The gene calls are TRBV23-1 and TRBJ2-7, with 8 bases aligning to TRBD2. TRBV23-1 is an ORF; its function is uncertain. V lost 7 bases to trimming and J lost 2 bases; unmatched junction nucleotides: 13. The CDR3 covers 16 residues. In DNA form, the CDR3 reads TGCGCCAGCAACCACCCCGGGGGGGAGGGAACCTACGAGCAGTACGTC. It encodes CASNHPGGEGTYEQYV.

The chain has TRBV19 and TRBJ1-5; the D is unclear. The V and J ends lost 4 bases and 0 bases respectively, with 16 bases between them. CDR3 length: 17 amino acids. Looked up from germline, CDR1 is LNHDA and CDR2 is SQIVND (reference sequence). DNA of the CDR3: TGTGCCAGTAGTACTCGAGGACTGCTGAATAGCAATCAGCCCCAGCATTTT. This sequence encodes CASSTRGLLNSNQPQHF. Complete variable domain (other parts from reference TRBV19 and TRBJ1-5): DGGITQSPKYLFRKEGQNVTLSCEQNLNHDAMYWYRQDPGQGLRLIYYSQIVNDFQKGDIAEGYSVSREKKESFPLTVTSAQKNPTAFYLCASSTRGLLNSNQPQHFGDGTRLSIL.